This T cell receptor beta chain derives from a study of STAT5B mutations in CD4+ large granular lymphocyte leukemia. For the study at large: Among healthy donors, a particular HLA allele went with more CDR3 'QG' motifs. Overall study results and limits: Higher CD4+ than CD8+ T-LGLL clonality might reflect small sample size.

About this clone: Its antigen is unidentified.

The assay was run at survey level. Sequencing used immunoSEQ multiplex PCR; TCRdb keeps in-frame clones, though not all of them. The table shows about 30,000 clones, with 87% occurring only once. V shed 3 bases and J shed 9 bases, with 15 bases lying between them. CDR3 length: 14 amino acids. The clonotype comes from a human donor in good health. The sequenced material came from CD4+ T cells from blood buffy coats. V is TRBV23-1 and J is TRBJ1-5; D is undetermined. TRBV23-1 is given ORF status, its function remaining uncertain. In nucleotides, the CDR3 is TGCGCCAGCAGTCAGAATGAGTCGGCGGGGCCCCAGCATTTT. The encoded protein is CASSQNESAGPQHF.